The 13 T cell receptor beta chains in this list originate from one sample, sequenced in a study of beta chain features in type 1 diabetes (dated by TCRdb to 2016 to 2018). What the work shows at the level of the full study, not this receptor alone: A moderate but significant shortening of TCRB CDR3 length was observed in type 1 diabetes patients in all four CD4+ subsets.

Libraries were constructed by the immunoSEQ multiplex PCR assay. The entire amount of isolated RNA was reverse transcribed using the High Capacity cDNA Reverse Transcription Kit, so the sequenced TCRB transcripts were expressed ones. The table comes from immuneACCESS by way of TCRdb, which keeps in-frame sequences with V and J called. Part of the clones is missing from these tables; in studies checked, under half for an unresolved V gene and the rest for unknown reasons. This sample has 300,000 to 450,000 clones in its table, and around 9.6% of those were observed once. Of the sample, over 0.45% is held by the ten largest clones. These receptors have no identified antigens. The sequenced sample was central memory CD4+ T cells from blood. The receptor source for this set is a man younger than 45 with type 1 diabetes.

This clone was detected only a few times. This sequence joins TRBV7-9 and TRBJ2-5; 13 nucleotides align to TRBD2. CDR3 length: 17 residues. V lost 5 bases and J lost 5; bases outside the gene matches: 11. Germline CDR1 reads SEHNR; CDR2 reads FQNEAQ (reference sequence). CDR3 nucleotide sequence: TGTGCCAGCAGCCCCGGGACTAGCGGGGTAATAAAGGAGACCCAGTACTTC. This encodes CASSPGTSGVIKETQYF.

The V gene is TRBV6-5, the J gene TRBJ2-5; 7 positions agree with TRBD1. The J call may be incorrect, as the DNA end agrees better with TRBJ2-7. The CDR3 sequence is 13 residues long. Germline V gives CDR1 MNHEY, CDR2 SVGAGI. DNA of the CDR3: TGTGCCAGCAGTTTGGGACAGCGCTACGAGCAGTACTTC. This translates into CASSLGQRYEQYF.

This clone turned up a few times. The genes are TRBV5-4 and TRBJ2-1; D uncertain. Trimming took 5 bases from V and 0 from J, leaving 15 bases between them. Germline V lookup: CDR1 SGHNT, CDR2 YYREEE (reference sequence). This CDR3 spans 16 amino acids. CDR3 sequence (DNA): TGTGCCAGCAGTAAGAACGCCCCCGGCTCCTACAATGAGCAGTTCTTC. It encodes CASSKNAPGSYNEQFF.

This clone ranks as medium-sized. The rearrangement links TRBV7-2 to TRBJ2-3; no reliable D call. The CDR3 length is 13 residues. V was pared by 3 bases and J by 6 bases, with 10 bases between. CDR1 is SGHTA, CDR2 FQGNSA, per germline. In DNA form, the CDR3 reads TGTGCCAGCAGCTTGGAAGGGTGGGATACGCAGTATTTT. Its translation is CASSLEGWDTQYF.

In its sample, this clone was seen a few times. This chain's CDR3 is CASSPSSAVYGYTF. CDR3 DNA: TGTGCCAGCAGCCCCTCCTCGGCTGTCTATGGCTACACCTTC. The rearrangement uses TRBV28 and TRBJ1-2; unclear D gene. CDR1 is MDHEN, CDR2 SYDVKM, per germline. Trimming pared 6 bases from V and 4 bases from J, leaving 15 bases between. CDR3 length: 14 residues.

This clone was seen more than once but under ten times. Germline and junction disagree at one end, which may indicate a read error. V is TRBV7-7 and J is TRBJ2-3, with D maybe TRBD2 (6 bases). The CDR3 totals 15 residues. Germline V lookup: CDR1 SSHAT, CDR2 FNYEAQ (reference sequence). The CDR3 sequence: CASSRTSSRTDTQYF. The CDR3, as DNA: TGTGCTAGCAGCCGTACTAGCAGCCGCACAGATACGCAGTATTTT.

This chain uses TRBV6-5 with TRBJ2-7, with 7 bases lining up with TRBD1. Germline V lookup: CDR1 MNHEY, CDR2 SVGAGI. The CDR3 runs to 15 residues. V was clipped by 0 bases and J by 7 bases; unmatched bases: 9. The CDR3 nucleotides read TGTGCCAGCAGTTACTCAGGGGGCCCGGGACGAGAGCAGTACTTC. Protein: CASSYSGGPGREQYF.

This clone was seen a handful of times. This sequence joins TRBV13 and TRBJ1-4, with D perhaps TRBD1 (6 bases). This CDR3 is 16 amino acids long. V shed 3 bases and J shed 6 bases, with 17 bases lying between them. CDR1 is PRHDT and CDR2 is FYEKMQ in the germline V gene (reference sequence). CDR3 in DNA: TGTGCCAGCAGCTTCGGGGGGCTGGGGGTCTATGAAAAACTGTTTTTT. Its translation: CASSFGGLGVYEKLFF.

The J gene is TRBJ1-2, the V gene TRBV28, with TRBD1 matching over 8 bases. In germline, CDR1 is MDHEN, CDR2 SYDVKM. This CDR3 is 14 amino acids long. V lost 7 bases, J lost 3 bases, and 7 bases stayed unmatched. The CDR3 is CASTYTQGDYGYTF. In DNA form, the CDR3 reads TGTGCCAGCACCTACACACAGGGGGACTATGGCTACACCTTC.

The chain is built from TRBV6-5 and TRBJ1-1; D possibly corresponds to TRBD1 (5 bases). CDR1 MNHEY and CDR2 SVGAGI come from the germline V gene. This CDR3 region has 15 residues. Trimming took off 2 bases at V and 4 bases at J, with 14 bases between the two ends. CDR3 region: CASSYGSQGITEAFF. The CDR3 DNA is TGTGCCAGCAGTTACGGTTCGCAGGGCATCACTGAAGCTTTCTTT.

The chain is built from TRBV6-5 and TRBJ1-1; D remains ambiguous. V was pared by 6 bases and J by 1 base, with 12 bases between. CDR1 is MNHEY, CDR2 SVGAGI, per germline. The CDR3 runs 14 residues. As DNA, the CDR3 is TGTGCCAGCAGCGAACAACCGGGGAACACTGAAGCTTTCTTT. As protein: CASSEQPGNTEAFF.

The rearrangement uses TRBV7-2 and TRBJ2-1; D remains ambiguous. The CDR3 runs 13 residues. Trimming removed 2 bases from V and 4 bases from J, with 6 bases in between. Germline CDR1 SGHTA, CDR2 FQGNSA. CDR3 loop: CASSLLEYNEQFF. CDR3 in DNA: TGTGCCAGCAGCTTATTAGAATACAATGAGCAGTTCTTC.

This clone was seen only a few times. The rearrangement uses TRBV21-1 and TRBJ2-3. TRBV21-1 is tagged as a pseudogene. The CDR3 sequence is 17 residues long. The CDR3 spells CASSKARPDLGTDTQYF. In DNA, the CDR3 is TGTGCCAGCAGCAAAGCTCGCCCGGATCTGGGCACAGATACGCAGTATTTT.